Sequencing of this TCR beta chain was carried out in a study of control samples from healthy donors and cancer patients. Here immunoSEQ multiplex PCR was the method, and the copy in TCRdb shows in-frame clones only, minus some. This repertoire shows roughly 170,000 clones, 88% found once; its top ten account for approximately 4.9%. The CDR3 length is 12 residues. The germline V and J ends were trimmed by 4 bases and 6 bases, with 6 bases remaining between them. CDR1 MDHEN and CDR2 SYDVKM come from the germline V gene. This chain joins TRBV28 and TRBJ2-2, with D possibly TRBD2 on 6 matching bases. Source material: blood. The origin of this receptor is a woman aged 25 to 39 in good health. The CDR3 bases are TGTGCCAGCAGTTGGGGGGCCGGGGAGCTGTTTTTT. It translates to CASSWGAGELFF.